Each of the 27 T cell receptor beta chains below was sequenced from the same sample in a study of cytomegalovirus exposure and HLA in healthy donors. The PCR employed 60 Vbeta primers together with 13 Jbeta primers. Sequencing was performed with immunoSEQ multiplex PCR; in TCRdb, only in-frame clones are kept and a portion is missing. The sample includes over 65,000 clones, approximately 82% of them seen just once. The source material was PBMCs. The source is a man aged 35 to 55 in good health and CMV-seronegative.

The V call is TRBV10-1, the J call TRBJ1-1; D perhaps matches TRBD1 (6 bases). Trimming removed 6 bases from V and 4 bases from J, with 12 bases in between. Germline assignment: CDR1 WNHNN and CDR2 SYGVQD (reference sequence). CDR3 length: 13 amino acids. CDR3: CASRDQGSTEAFF. The CDR3 DNA reads as TGCGCCAGCAGGGATCAGGGGTCCACTGAAGCTTTCTTT.

This chain links TRBV27 with TRBJ2-5, with 12 nucleotides matching TRBD2. Germline assignment: CDR1 MNHEY and CDR2 SMNVEV (reference sequence). V gave up 6 bases and J gave up 3 bases; unmatched junction bases: 17. The CDR3 consists of 19 residues. The CDR3 spells CASSQLLRLAGGQEETQYF. Here the CDR3 DNA reads TGTGCCAGCAGCCAACTCTTAAGGCTAGCGGGAGGGCAAGAAGAGACCCAGTACTTC.

V gene TRBV5-1 combines with J gene TRBJ1-2; 9 bases are shared with TRBD1. The V and J ends lost 3 bases and 3 bases, in that order; junction bases with no gene match: 0. Germline loops: CDR1 SGHRS, CDR2 YFSETQ. CDR3 length equals 13 residues. For the CDR3, the DNA is TGCGCCAGCAGCTGGGACAGGGACTATGGCTACACCTTC. Residues: CASSWDRDYGYTF.

This chain joins TRBV5-6 and TRBJ2-2, with D perhaps TRBD1 (6 bases). CDR3 length: 15 residues. Per germline, CDR1 SGHDT and CDR2 YYEEEE. Trimming took 4 bases from V and 4 from J, leaving 14 bases between them. The CDR3 DNA follows: TGTGCCAGCAGCCTGATAGGACAGTCCACCGGGGAGCTGTTTTTT. This encodes CASSLIGQSTGELFF.

This chain joins TRBV6-6 and TRBJ1-1; TRBD1 matches at 11 bases. Germline CDR1 MNHNY, CDR2 SVGAGI (reference sequence). The V gene end was trimmed by 5 bases and the J gene end by 4 bases; junction bases not matched to a gene: 6. The CDR3 runs to 15 residues. This CDR3 reads CASSTQGQGVTEAFF. The DNA for the CDR3 is TGTGCCAGCAGTACCCAGGGACAGGGGGTCACTGAAGCTTTCTTT.

The chain recombines TRBV27 with TRBJ2-3; TRBD2 matches at 13 bases. Unmatched junction bases numbered 4, after V lost 2 bases and J lost 2 bases. The CDR3 spans 17 residues. From germline, CDR1 is MNHEY and CDR2 SMNVEV (reference sequence). The CDR3 nucleotides read TGTGCCAGCAGTTTAGGTACTAGCGGGGGGGTCACAGATACGCAGTATTTT. Translating gives CASSLGTSGGVTDTQYF.

V usage is TRBV25-1 and J usage is TRBJ1-2; D not resolved. The CDR3 extends over 13 amino acids. CDR1 is MGHDK and CDR2 is SYGVNS in the germline V gene. With 4 bases removed from V and 4 bases from J, the gap between germline ends came to 10 bases. The CDR3 is CASSGGRGYGYTF. In DNA, the CDR3 is TGTGCCAGCAGTGGTGGGAGAGGCTATGGCTACACCTTC.

The CDR3 sequence is CASSLLGQGPYGYTF. Here the CDR3 DNA reads TGTGCCAGCAGCCTTCTCGGACAGGGCCCCTATGGCTACACCTTC. The gene calls are TRBV7-8 and TRBJ1-2; 8 bases map to TRBD1. There are 15 residues in the CDR3. V lost 5 bases, J lost 4 bases, and 9 bases stayed unmatched. The V gene's germline CDR1 is SGHVS and CDR2 FQNEAQ. Together with reference TRBV7-8 and TRBJ1-2, the CDR3 gives the full variable domain: GAGVSQSPRYKVAKRGQDVALRCDPISGHVSLFWYQQALGQGPEFLTYFQNEAQLDKSGLPSDRFFAERPEGSVSTLKIQRTQQEDSAVYLCASSLLGQGPYGYTFGSGTRLTVV.

This chain joins TRBV30 and TRBJ2-1; TRBD2 matches 12 bases. Per the germline V gene, CDR1 is GTSNPN and CDR2 is SVGIG (reference sequence). The CDR3 has 14 amino acids. Trimming cost V 3 bases and J 8 bases; bases outside gene matches: 5. The CDR3 is CAWRLAGGPHEQFF. The CDR3 coding sequence is TGTGCCTGGAGACTAGCGGGAGGCCCTCATGAGCAGTTCTTC.

This chain joins TRBV29-1 and TRBJ1-2, with 7 bases identical to TRBD1. After removal of 5 bases from V and 8 bases from J, the junction contained 11 bases not matched to a gene. The CDR3 runs to 13 residues. From germline, CDR1 is SQVTM and CDR2 ANQGSEA. The CDR3 DNA reads as TGCAGCGTTACCCCCGACAGGGTTCAGGGCTACACCTTC. It specifies CSVTPDRVQGYTF.

Only a few counts were recorded for this clone. The J gene is TRBJ1-1, the V gene TRBV5-1; 10 positions agree with TRBD1. The CDR3 consists of 17 residues. Germline CDR1 is SGHRS and CDR2 is YFSETQ. V shed 5 bases and J 1 base; nucleotides not matched to a gene: 11. The CDR3 DNA sequence: TGCGCCAGCAGGACAGGGGGCGCAGAGGCCAGGAACACTGAAGCTTTCTTT. Translating it yields CASRTGGAEARNTEAFF.

The rearrangement links TRBV11-3 to TRBJ1-1; the match to TRBD1 covers 7 bases. The CDR3 is made up of 14 amino acids. After removal of 5 bases from V and 1 base from J, the junction contained 4 bases not matched to a gene. Germline CDR1 SGHNT, CDR2 YENEEA. CDR3 DNA: TGTGCCAGCAGCCCGGACAGGTGGAACACTGAAGCTTTCTTT. Residues: CASSPDRWNTEAFF.

V and J are TRBV5-4 and TRBJ2-7, with 7 bases aligning to TRBD1. The CDR3 runs 14 residues. The trim removed 6 bases at V and 11 bases at J, leaving 17 bases unmatched. Per germline, CDR1 SGHNT and CDR2 YYREEE (reference sequence). CDR3 region: CASTRPGRDRREYF. The CDR3 coding sequence is TGTGCCAGCACCAGACCCGGCCGGGACAGAAGGGAGTACTTC. The whole variable domain, remainder taken from reference TRBV5-4 and TRBJ2-7, is ETGVTQSPTHLIKTRGQQVTLRCSSQSGHNTVSWYQQALGQGPQFIFQYYREEENGRGNFPPRFSGLQFPNYSSELNVNALELDDSALYLCASTRPGRDRREYFGPGTRLTVT.

The J gene is TRBJ2-3, the V gene TRBV7-6; D gene uncertain. Germline V lookup: CDR1 SGHVS, CDR2 FNYEAQ. This CDR3 is built from 16 residues. V was shortened by 2 bases and J by 1 base, with 13 bases between the two germline ends. The CDR3 sequence is CASSLSTETGTDTQYF. The CDR3 bases are TGTGCCAGCAGCTTATCTACGGAGACTGGCACAGATACGCAGTATTTT.

The chain uses TRBV13 and TRBJ1-1; a possible D gene is TRBD1 (6 bases). The V gene lost 5 bases and the J gene lost 3 bases, with 13 bases spanning the gap. Germline-derived CDR1 and CDR2 are PRHDT and FYEKMQ (reference sequence). CDR3 size: 14 residues. The CDR3 loop is CASSQRTVYTEAFF. Here the CDR3 DNA reads TGTGCCAGCAGCCAGAGGACAGTCTACACTGAAGCTTTCTTT.

V is TRBV28 and J is TRBJ2-6, with 9 nucleotides matching TRBD1. J was trimmed by 0 bases and V by 3 bases; bases with no gene match: 9. This CDR3 has 19 amino acids. From germline, CDR1 is MDHEN and CDR2 SYDVKM. The CDR3, as DNA: TGTGCCAGCAGTTTCCCCGGGACAGGGCTTGGCTCTGGGGCCAACGTCCTGACTTTC. It specifies CASSFPGTGLGSGANVLTF.

The V and J genes are TRBV6-6 and TRBJ2-7; 9 nucleotides match TRBD2. CDR3 length: 15 residues. With V trimmed by 4 bases and J by 2 bases, 6 bases remained unmatched. Per the germline V gene, CDR1 is MNHNY and CDR2 is SVGAGI (reference sequence). DNA of the CDR3: TGTGCCAGCAGTTCCAGCGGGAGGACCCCCTACGAGCAGTACTTC. Translating gives CASSSSGRTPYEQYF.

CDR3 loop: CASSLGTANSNQPQHF. The CDR3 nucleotides are TGCGCCAGCAGCTTAGGGACAGCTAATAGCAATCAGCCCCAGCATTTT. The rearrangement links TRBV5-1 to TRBJ1-5; TRBD1 matches at 7 bases. Germline CDR1 and CDR2: SGHRS and YFSETQ. With 2 bases clipped from V and 0 bases from J, the junction kept 5 bases outside the gene matches. The CDR3 extends over 16 amino acids.

This chain joins TRBV9 and TRBJ2-2; maybe TRBD1 (6 bases). This CDR3 is built from 12 residues. Germline-derived CDR1 and CDR2 are SGDLS and YYNGEE. Trimming took 3 bases from V and 14 from J, leaving 14 bases between them. As DNA, the CDR3 is TGTGCCAGCAGCGGAGACAGGTCCCAACTGTTTTTT. This sequence encodes CASSGDRSQLFF.

The genes are TRBV5-1 and TRBJ2-7; 9 nucleotides agree with TRBD2. The CDR3 consists of 15 residues. V shed 0 bases and J 2 bases; nucleotides not matched to a gene: 3. Germline CDR1 and CDR2: SGHRS and YFSETQ. CDR3 protein: CASSLGSGSTYEQYF. DNA for the CDR3: TGCGCCAGCAGCTTGGGTAGCGGGAGTACCTACGAGCAGTACTTC. The whole variable domain, remainder taken from reference TRBV5-1 and TRBJ2-7, is KAGVTQTPRYLIKTRGQQVTLSCSPISGHRSVSWYQQTPGQGLQFLFEYFSETQRNKGNFPGRFSGRQFSNSRSEMNVSTLELGDSALYLCASSLGSGSTYEQYFGPGTRLTVT.

The V call is TRBV10-3, the J call TRBJ1-1, with 10 nucleotides matching TRBD1. CDR1 is ENHRY and CDR2 is SYGVKD in the germline V gene. V was clipped by 6 bases and J by 6 bases; unmatched bases: 4. The CDR3 sequence is 13 residues long. DNA of the CDR3: TGTGCCATCAGCGGACAGGGGGGTTCTGAAGCTTTCTTT. This codes for CAISGQGGSEAFF.

The rearrangement joins TRBV19 to TRBJ1-1; unclear D gene. Trimming cost V 3 bases and J 0 bases, with 5 bases left between them. This CDR3 region has 13 residues. CDR1 and CDR2 from the germline V gene are LNHDA and SQIVND (reference sequence). CDR3 sequence (DNA): TGTGCCAGTAGTATGCGCGTGAACACTGAAGCTTTCTTT. Its translation: CASSMRVNTEAFF.

This clone was picked up a small number of times. V gene TRBV28 combines with J gene TRBJ2-5; 9 bases align to TRBD1. The CDR3 sequence is 13 residues long. V shed 6 bases and J 8 bases; nucleotides not matched to a gene: 7. From germline, CDR1 is MDHEN and CDR2 SYDVKM. Here the CDR3 reads CASSSGQGGTQYF. In DNA form, the CDR3 reads TGTGCCAGCAGCTCGGGACAGGGTGGAACCCAGTACTTC.

The rearrangement joins TRBV5-1 to TRBJ1-1; the match to TRBD1 covers 8 bases. The ends lost 0 bases at V and 7 bases at J; junction bases unmatched: 5. Germline V gives CDR1 SGHRS, CDR2 YFSETQ. CDR3 length: 14 residues. The CDR3 sequence: CASSLARGQGEAFF. CDR3 DNA sequence: TGCGCCAGCAGCTTGGCCAGGGGGCAGGGTGAAGCTTTCTTT.

This clone is a singleton in its sample. This chain links TRBV13 with TRBJ2-7; TRBD2 is a possible D gene (6 bases). Trimming took off 4 bases at V and 2 bases at J, with 15 bases between the two ends. The germline CDR1 and CDR2 sequences are PRHDT and FYEKMQ (reference sequence). This CDR3 is 15 amino acids long. CDR3 bases: TGTGCCAGCAGCTCCGGGGGTGGCGGTACCTACGAGCAGTACTTC. Encoded protein: CASSSGGGGTYEQYF.

A few counts support this clone. The chain links TRBV6-5 to TRBJ2-2; D perhaps matches TRBD2 (6 bases). The germline gives CDR1 MNHEY, CDR2 SVGAGI. The CDR3 loop spans 16 amino acids. V was shortened by 1 base and J by 0 bases, with 9 bases between the two germline ends. CDR3 protein: CASSYWRGSNTGELFF. DNA of the CDR3: TGTGCCAGCAGTTACTGGAGGGGTTCGAACACCGGGGAGCTGTTTTTT.

This clone was seen only a few times. The gene calls are TRBV5-5 and TRBJ2-1, with 9 bases identical to TRBD2. There are 16 residues in the CDR3. CDR1 and CDR2 (germline): SGHKS, YYEKEE (reference sequence). V lost 3 bases to trimming and J lost 7 bases; unmatched junction nucleotides: 11. CDR3 in DNA: TGTGCCAGCAGCTCGCCTCTAGCGGGGAGATCGAATGAGCAGTTCTTC. This encodes CASSSPLAGRSNEQFF.